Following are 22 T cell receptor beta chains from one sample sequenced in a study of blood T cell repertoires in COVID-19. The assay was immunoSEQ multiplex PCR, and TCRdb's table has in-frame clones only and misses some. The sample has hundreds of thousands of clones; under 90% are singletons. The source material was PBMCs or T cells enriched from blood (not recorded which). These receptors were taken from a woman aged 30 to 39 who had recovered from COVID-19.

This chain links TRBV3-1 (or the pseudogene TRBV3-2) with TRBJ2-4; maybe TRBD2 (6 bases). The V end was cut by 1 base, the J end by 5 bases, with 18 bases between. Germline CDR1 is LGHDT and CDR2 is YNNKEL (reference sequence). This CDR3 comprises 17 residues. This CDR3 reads CASSQGRLAPAQNIQYF. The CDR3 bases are TGTGCCAGCAGCCAAGGGAGGCTAGCGCCGGCCCAAAACATTCAGTACTTC.

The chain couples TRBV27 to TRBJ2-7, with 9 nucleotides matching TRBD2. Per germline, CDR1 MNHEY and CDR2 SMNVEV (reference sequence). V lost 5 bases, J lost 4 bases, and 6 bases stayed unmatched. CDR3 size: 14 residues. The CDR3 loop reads CASSKAGGMYEQYF. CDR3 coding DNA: TGTGCCAGCAGTAAAGCGGGAGGAATGTACGAGCAGTACTTC.

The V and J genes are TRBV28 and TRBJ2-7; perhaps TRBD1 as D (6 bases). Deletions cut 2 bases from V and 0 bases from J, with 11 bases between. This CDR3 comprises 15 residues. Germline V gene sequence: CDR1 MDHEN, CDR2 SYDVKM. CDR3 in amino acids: CASSLPTGNSYEQYF. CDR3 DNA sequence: TGTGCCAGCAGTTTACCGACAGGAAACTCCTACGAGCAGTACTTC.

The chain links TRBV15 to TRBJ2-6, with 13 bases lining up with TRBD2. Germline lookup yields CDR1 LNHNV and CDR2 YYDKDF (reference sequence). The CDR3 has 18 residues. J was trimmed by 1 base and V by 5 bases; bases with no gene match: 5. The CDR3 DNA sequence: TGTGCCACCAGCGAAACTAGCGGGAGGGTTTCTGGGGCCAACGTCCTGACTTTC. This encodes CATSETSGRVSGANVLTF.

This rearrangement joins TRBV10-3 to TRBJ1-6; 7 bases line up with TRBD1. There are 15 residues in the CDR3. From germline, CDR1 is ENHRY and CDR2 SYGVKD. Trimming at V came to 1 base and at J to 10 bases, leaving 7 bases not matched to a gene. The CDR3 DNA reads TGTGCCATCAGTGAGTTCTCAGGGGGGAAATCACCCCTCCACTTT. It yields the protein CAISEFSGGKSPLHF.

The CDR3 spells CASKWGSTDTQYF. CDR3 nucleotide sequence: TGTGCCAGCAAGTGGGGCTCCACAGATACGCAGTATTTT. The chain has TRBV12-3 or TRBV12-4 and TRBJ2-3; TRBD1 might be the D (5 bases). The CDR3 is 13 residues long. Trimming stripped 7 bases from V and 2 bases from J, with 10 bases between.

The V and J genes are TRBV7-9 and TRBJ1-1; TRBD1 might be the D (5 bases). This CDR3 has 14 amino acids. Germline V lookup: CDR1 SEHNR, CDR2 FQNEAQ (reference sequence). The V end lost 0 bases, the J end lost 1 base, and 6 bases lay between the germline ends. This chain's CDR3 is CASSLAGPNTEAFF. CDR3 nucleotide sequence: TGTGCCAGCAGCTTAGCGGGGCCGAACACTGAAGCTTTCTTT. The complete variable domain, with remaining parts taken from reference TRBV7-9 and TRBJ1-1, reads DTGVSQNPRHKITKRGQNVTFRCDPISEHNRLYWYRQTLGQGPEFLTYFQNEAQLEKSRLLSDRFSAERPKGSFSTLEIQRTEQGDSAMYLCASSLAGPNTEAFFGQGTRLTVV.

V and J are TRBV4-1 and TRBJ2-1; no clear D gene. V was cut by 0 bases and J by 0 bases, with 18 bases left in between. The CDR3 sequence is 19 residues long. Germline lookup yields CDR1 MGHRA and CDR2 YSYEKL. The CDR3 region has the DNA TGCGCCAGCAGCCAAGAAGGCTCAGTTCAACTAACCTCCTACAATGAGCAGTTCTTC. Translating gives CASSQEGSVQLTSYNEQFF.

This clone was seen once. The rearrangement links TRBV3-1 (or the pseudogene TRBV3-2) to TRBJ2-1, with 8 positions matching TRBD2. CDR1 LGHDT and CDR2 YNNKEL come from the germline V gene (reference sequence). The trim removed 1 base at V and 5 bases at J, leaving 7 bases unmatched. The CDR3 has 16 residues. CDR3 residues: CASSQVPGGPHNEQFF. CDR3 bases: TGTGCCAGCAGCCAAGTGCCGGGAGGGCCCCACAATGAGCAGTTCTTC.

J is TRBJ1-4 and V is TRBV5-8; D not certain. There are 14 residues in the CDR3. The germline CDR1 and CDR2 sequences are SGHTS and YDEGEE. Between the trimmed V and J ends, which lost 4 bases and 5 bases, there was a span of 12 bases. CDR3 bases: TGTGCCAGCAGCCCGCCTGAGTGGAATGAAAAACTGTTTTTT. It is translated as CASSPPEWNEKLFF.

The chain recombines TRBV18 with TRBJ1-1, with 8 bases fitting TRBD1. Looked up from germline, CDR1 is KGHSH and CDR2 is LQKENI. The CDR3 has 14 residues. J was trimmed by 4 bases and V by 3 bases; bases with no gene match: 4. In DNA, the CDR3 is TGTGCCAGCTCACCGGGACAGGCTCCCACTGAAGCTTTCTTT. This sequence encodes CASSPGQAPTEAFF.

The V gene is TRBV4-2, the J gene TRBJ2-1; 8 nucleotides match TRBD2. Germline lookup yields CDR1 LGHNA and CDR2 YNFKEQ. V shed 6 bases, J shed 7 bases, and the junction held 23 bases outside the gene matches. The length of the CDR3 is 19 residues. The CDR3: CASSPSTSSYIAGRNEQFF. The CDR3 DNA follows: TGTGCCAGCAGTCCTTCCACTAGTTCCTATATAGCGGGAAGAAATGAGCAGTTCTTC.

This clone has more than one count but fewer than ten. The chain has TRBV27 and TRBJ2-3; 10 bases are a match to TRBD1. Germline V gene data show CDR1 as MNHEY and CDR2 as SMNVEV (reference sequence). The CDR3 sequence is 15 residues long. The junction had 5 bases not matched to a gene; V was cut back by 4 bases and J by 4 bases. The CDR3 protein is CASSWGQGRADTQYF. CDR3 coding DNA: TGTGCCAGCAGTTGGGGACAGGGGAGAGCAGATACGCAGTATTTT.

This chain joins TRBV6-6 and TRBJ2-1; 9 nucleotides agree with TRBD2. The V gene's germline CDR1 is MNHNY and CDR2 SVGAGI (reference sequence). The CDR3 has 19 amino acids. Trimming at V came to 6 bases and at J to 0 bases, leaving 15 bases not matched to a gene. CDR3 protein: CASRRIAGASSGSYNEQFF. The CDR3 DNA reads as TGTGCCAGCAGACGAATAGCGGGAGCTTCATCGGGCTCCTACAATGAGCAGTTCTTC.

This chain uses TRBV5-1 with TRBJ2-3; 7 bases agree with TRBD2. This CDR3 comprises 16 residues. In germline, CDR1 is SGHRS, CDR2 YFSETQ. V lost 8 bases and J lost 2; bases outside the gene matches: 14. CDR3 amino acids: CASAPIFAGDTDTQYF. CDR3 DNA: TGCGCCAGTGCTCCGATATTTGCGGGAGACACAGATACGCAGTATTTT.

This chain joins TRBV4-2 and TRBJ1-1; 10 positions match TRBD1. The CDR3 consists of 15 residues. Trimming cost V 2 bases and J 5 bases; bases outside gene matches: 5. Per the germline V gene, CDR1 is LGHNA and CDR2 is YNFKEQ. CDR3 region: CASSQSGQGGTEAFF. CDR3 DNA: TGTGCCAGCAGCCAATCTGGACAGGGGGGTACTGAAGCTTTCTTT.

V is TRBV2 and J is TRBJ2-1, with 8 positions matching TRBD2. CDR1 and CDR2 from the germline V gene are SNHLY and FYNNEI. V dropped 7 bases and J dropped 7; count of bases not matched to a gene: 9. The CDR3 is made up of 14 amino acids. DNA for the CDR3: TGTGCCAGCATTCAAGGGACTAGTTCTAATGAGCAGTTCTTC. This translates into CASIQGTSSNEQFF.

CDR3 DNA: TGTGCCAGTAGTAGGGTCCCGCTTGGGGGGATTTCTGGAAACACCATATATTTT. Amino acids: CASSRVPLGGISGNTIYF. The V gene is TRBV19, the J gene TRBJ1-3; tentative D call: TRBD1 (5 bases). Trimming cost V 4 bases and J 1 base, with 20 bases left between them. Germline V gene lookup returns CDR1 LNHDA and CDR2 SQIVND (reference sequence). CDR3 size: 18 residues.

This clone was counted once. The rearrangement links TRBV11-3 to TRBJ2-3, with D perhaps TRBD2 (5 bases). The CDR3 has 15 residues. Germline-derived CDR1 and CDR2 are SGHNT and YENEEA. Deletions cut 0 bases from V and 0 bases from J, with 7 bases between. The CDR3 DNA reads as TGTGCCAGCAGCTTAGACCGGACTAGCACAGATACGCAGTATTTT. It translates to CASSLDRTSTDTQYF. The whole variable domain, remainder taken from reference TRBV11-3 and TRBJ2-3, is EAGVVQSPRYKIIEKKQPVAFWCNPISGHNTLYWYLQNLGQGPELLIRYENEEAVDDSQLPKDRFSAERLKGVDSTLKIQPAELGDSAVYLCASSLDRTSTDTQYFGPGTRLTVL.

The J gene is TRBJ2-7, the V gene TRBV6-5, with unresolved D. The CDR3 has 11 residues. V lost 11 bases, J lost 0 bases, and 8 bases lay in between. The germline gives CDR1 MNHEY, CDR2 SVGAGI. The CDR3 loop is CAFRSSYEQYF. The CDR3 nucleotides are TGTGCCTTCAGAAGCTCCTACGAGCAGTACTTC.

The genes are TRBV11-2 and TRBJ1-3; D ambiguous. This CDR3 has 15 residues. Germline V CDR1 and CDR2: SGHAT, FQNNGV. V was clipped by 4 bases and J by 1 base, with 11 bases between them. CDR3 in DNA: TGTGCCAGCAGCTATGTAGCTGCTTCTGGAAACACCATATATTTT. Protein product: CASSYVAASGNTIYF.

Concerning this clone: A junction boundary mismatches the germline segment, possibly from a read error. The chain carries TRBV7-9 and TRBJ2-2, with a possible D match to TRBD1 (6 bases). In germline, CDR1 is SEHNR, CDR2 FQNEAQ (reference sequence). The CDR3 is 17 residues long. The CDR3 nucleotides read TGTGCCAGCAGCGCATTACACAGGGAAGTTAACATCGGGGAGCTGTTTTTT. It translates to CASSALHREVNIGELFF.